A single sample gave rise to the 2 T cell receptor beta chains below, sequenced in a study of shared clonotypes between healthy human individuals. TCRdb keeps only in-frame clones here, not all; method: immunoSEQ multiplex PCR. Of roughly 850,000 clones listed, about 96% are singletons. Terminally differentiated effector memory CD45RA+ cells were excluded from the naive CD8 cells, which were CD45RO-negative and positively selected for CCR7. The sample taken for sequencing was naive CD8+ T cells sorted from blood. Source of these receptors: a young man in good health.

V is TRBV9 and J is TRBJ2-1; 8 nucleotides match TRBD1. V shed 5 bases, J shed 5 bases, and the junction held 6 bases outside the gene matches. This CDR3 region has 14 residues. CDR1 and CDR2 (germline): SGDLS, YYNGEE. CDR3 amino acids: CASRPGQAHNEQFF. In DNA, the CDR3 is TGTGCCAGCAGGCCGGGACAGGCACACAATGAGCAGTTCTTC.

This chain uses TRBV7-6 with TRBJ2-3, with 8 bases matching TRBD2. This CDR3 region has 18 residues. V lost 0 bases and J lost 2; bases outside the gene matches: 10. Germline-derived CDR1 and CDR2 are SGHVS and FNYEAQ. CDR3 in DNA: TGTGCCAGCAGCTTAGCGCACGGACTAGCCGCCGACACAGATACGCAGTATTTT. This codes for CASSLAHGLAADTDTQYF.